The clone carrying this T cell receptor beta chain has just a few counts. In germline, CDR1 is SGHTS, CDR2 YDEGEE. V gave up 2 bases and J gave up 4 bases, with 15 bases separating them. The CDR3 is 15 residues long. The entry originates in a study of blood T cell repertoires in COVID-19. The wider study: Both acute and convalescent COVID-19 samples were obtained from the United States, Italy and Spain. From T cells, B-cell-depleted T cells, or PBMCs came the material, which was cDNA or gDNA.

In the source study's methods: Estimation of nucleated cell counts was performed using reference gene primer amplification. The assay was immunoSEQ multiplex PCR, and TCRdb's table has in-frame clones only and misses some. V, J and clone size were drawn from that table, and D and trimming were deduced from the DNA. Among around 250,000 clones listed, roughly 84% were seen once. The sample consisted of peripheral blood. V gene TRBV5-8 combines with J gene TRBJ2-5; possibly TRBD1 for D (6 bases). The clonotype comes from a woman in her late teens or twenties with acute or convalescent COVID-19. The CDR3 here is CASSFLRGRGETQYF. The CDR3 region has the DNA TGTGCCAGCAGCTTTCTCAGGGGTCGTGGAGAGACCCAGTACTTC.